The 31 T cell receptor beta chains presented below share a single source sample, sequenced in a study of technical replicates of blood from a few donors. This table comes from immunoSEQ multiplex PCR, and its TCRdb copy is limited to in-frame clones, with some not included. The table lists 50,000 to 70,000 clones, about 94% of them singletons. Sequencing was carried out using PBMCs. These receptors were collected from a human donor in good health. Some clones in this sample may be carry-over from other donors' samples.

The rearrangement joins TRBV6-5 to TRBJ2-7; D is possibly TRBD1 (6 bases). The germline gives CDR1 MNHEY, CDR2 SVGAGI. This CDR3 comprises 13 residues. V was shortened by 6 bases and J by 2 bases, with 11 bases between the two germline ends. The CDR3 DNA reads as TGTGCCAGCAGCCCCCCAGGGGCCTACGAGCAGTACTTC. It translates to CASSPPGAYEQYF.

Worth noting for this clone: In the same sample, other DNA sequences code for this CDR3. The chain has TRBV5-1 and TRBJ1-1; no reliable D call. V lost 5 bases to trimming and J lost 0 bases, with 11 bases between them. CDR3 length equals 14 residues. Per the germline V gene, CDR1 is SGHRS and CDR2 is YFSETQ. As DNA, the CDR3 is TGCGCCAGCAGTTCCGGACTCCTGAACACTGAAGCTTTCTTT. Amino acid sequence: CASSSGLLNTEAFF. The full variable domain, its missing parts supplied by reference TRBV5-1 and TRBJ1-1, is KAGVTQTPRYLIKTRGQQVTLSCSPISGHRSVSWYQQTPGQGLQFLFEYFSETQRNKGNFPGRFSGRQFSNSRSEMNVSTLELGDSALYLCASSSGLLNTEAFFGQGTRLTVV.

The chain is built from TRBV11-2 and TRBJ2-7, with TRBD2 matching over 11 bases. V shed 4 bases, J shed 3 bases, and the junction held 14 bases outside the gene matches. Germline assignment: CDR1 SGHAT and CDR2 FQNNGV. CDR3 length: 18 residues. The CDR3, as DNA: TGTGCCAGCAGCTCCACGGGACTAGCGGCGGGGGGAAGCTACGAGCAGTACTTC. Translation: CASSSTGLAAGGSYEQYF.

The chain uses TRBV19 and TRBJ1-1, with a weak D call TRBD1 (6 bases). This CDR3 spans 13 amino acids. With 5 bases removed from V and 5 bases from J, the gap between germline ends came to 12 bases. The germline V gene has CDR1 LNHDA and CDR2 SQIVND (reference sequence). CDR3 protein: CASSAQGLTEAFF. The CDR3 DNA follows: TGTGCCAGTAGTGCCCAGGGGCTTACTGAAGCTTTCTTT. The full variable domain, completed using reference TRBV19 and TRBJ1-1, is DGGITQSPKYLFRKEGQNVTLSCEQNLNHDAMYWYRQDPGQGLRLIYYSQIVNDFQKGDIAEGYSVSREKKESFPLTVTSAQKNPTAFYLCASSAQGLTEAFFGQGTRLTVV.

The rearrangement joins TRBV9 to TRBJ2-5; a possible D gene is TRBD1 (5 bases). Germline V gene data show CDR1 as SGDLS and CDR2 as YYNGEE. The V and J ends lost 2 bases and 2 bases respectively, with 10 bases between them. CDR3 length equals 14 residues. The CDR3 loop is CASSVRAVQETQYF. CDR3 sequence (DNA): TGTGCCAGCAGCGTCAGGGCGGTTCAAGAGACCCAGTACTTC.

The gene calls are TRBV4-3 and TRBJ2-7; D possibly corresponds to TRBD1 (5 bases). CDR1 LGHNA and CDR2 YSLEER come from the germline V gene. The CDR3 loop spans 16 amino acids. Trimming pared 0 bases from V and 0 bases from J, leaving 12 bases between. The CDR3 DNA reads as TGCGCCAGCAGCCAAGATCGTACAGGTGACTCCTACGAGCAGTACTTC. The encoded protein is CASSQDRTGDSYEQYF.

The rearrangement links TRBV6-1 to TRBJ1-3; 7 bases agree with TRBD1. The CDR3 runs to 14 residues. Germline V gene sequence: CDR1 MNHNS, CDR2 SASEGT. Losses at the gene ends were 7 bases for V and 4 bases for J; bases not matched to a gene: 7. Here the CDR3 reads CASTPTGTGNTIYF. The CDR3 coding sequence is TGTGCCAGCACCCCGACAGGGACAGGAAACACCATATATTTT.

The rearrangement joins TRBV7-7 to TRBJ2-7, with D tentatively TRBD2 (6 bases). CDR1 and CDR2 (germline): SSHAT, FNYEAQ (reference sequence). V gave up 7 bases and J gave up 3 bases, with 16 bases separating them. The CDR3 totals 14 residues. Here the CDR3 DNA reads TGTGCCAGCACGGCGGGGTGGGAGGTCTACGAGCAGTACTTC. Its translation: CASTAGWEVYEQYF.

The CDR3 region is CASSGTGSQPQHF. For the CDR3, the DNA is TGTGCCAGCAGTGGGACAGGGAGCCAGCCCCAGCATTTT. This chain connects TRBV2 to TRBJ1-5; 8 bases map to TRBD1. In germline, CDR1 is SNHLY, CDR2 FYNNEI. The V gene end was trimmed by 4 bases and the J gene end by 7 bases; junction bases not matched to a gene: 3. The CDR3 is 13 amino acids.

V is TRBV21-1 and J is TRBJ1-5. TRBV21-1 is a listed pseudogene. There are 15 residues in the CDR3. The CDR3 DNA is TGTGCCAGCAGCAACCCCCGGGGGGCCCCGCGAGCCCAGCATTTT. As protein: CASSNPRGAPRAQHF.

The DNA of the CDR3 is TGTGCCAGCAGCCAAGAACAAGGGGATAATTCACCCCTCCACTTT. Its translation is CASSQEQGDNSPLHF. The V and J genes are TRBV4-2 and TRBJ1-6, with D possibly TRBD1 on 5 matching bases. Trimming shortened V by 0 bases and J by 5 bases, and 8 bases separated the two germline ends. Germline assignment: CDR1 LGHNA and CDR2 YNFKEQ. CDR3 length: 15 residues.

To note about this clone: One end of the junction is discordant with germline, which a read error may explain. J is TRBJ2-4 and V is TRBV30; a weak D match, TRBD1 (6 bases). Germline CDR1 reads GTSNPN; CDR2 reads SVGIG (reference sequence). CDR3 length equals 13 residues. CDR3 residues: CWGRPLAKNIQYF. CDR3 nucleotides: TGCTGGGGGCGGCCCCTGGCCAAAAACATTCAGTACTTC. Looking up the rest from reference TRBV30 and TRBJ2-4 gives the full variable domain: SQTIHQWPATLVQPVGSPLSLECTVEGTSNPNLYWYRQAAGRGLQLLFYSVGIGQISSEVPQNLSASRPQDRQFILSSKKLLLSDSGFYLCWGRPLAKNIQYFGAGTRLSVL.

V gene TRBV9 combines with J gene TRBJ1-3; a weak D match, TRBD1 (6 bases). The CDR3 consists of 15 residues. V was trimmed by 5 bases and J by 0 bases, leaving 12 bases between them. Germline V gene lookup returns CDR1 SGDLS and CDR2 YYNGEE. As DNA, the CDR3 is TGTGCCAGCAGTCCGGGACAAACCTCTGGAAACACCATATATTTT. Protein product: CASSPGQTSGNTIYF.

The sample holds one count of this clone. The rearrangement joins TRBV7-2 to TRBJ1-5; 8 nucleotides match TRBD1. CDR3 length: 14 residues. Germline V gene data show CDR1 as SGHTA and CDR2 as FQGNSA. V was clipped by 6 bases and J by 0 bases; unmatched bases: 1. The CDR3 DNA is TGTGCCAGCAGAGACAGGGGTAGCAATCAGCCCCAGCATTTT. Amino acids: CASRDRGSNQPQHF.

The chain links TRBV2 to TRBJ1-2; 8 bases align to TRBD1. Per the germline V gene, CDR1 is SNHLY and CDR2 is FYNNEI. V dropped 7 bases and J dropped 2; count of bases not matched to a gene: 6. The CDR3 sequence is 14 residues long. The CDR3 spells CASNPDRGNYGYTF. The CDR3 DNA is TGTGCCAGCAACCCTGACAGGGGAAACTATGGCTACACCTTC.

The chain carries TRBV11-3 and TRBJ2-2; D is perhaps TRBD2 (6 bases). The CDR3 is 15 residues long. With 3 bases removed from V and 2 bases from J, the gap between germline ends came to 10 bases. CDR1 and CDR2 (germline): SGHNT, YENEEA. Written as DNA, the CDR3 is TGTGCCAGCAGCTTTGGCGGGAAAAACACCGGGGAGCTGTTTTTT. Protein sequence: CASSFGGKNTGELFF.

This chain uses TRBV5-4 with TRBJ2-3, with 9 bases that match TRBD1. The ends lost 4 bases at V and 4 bases at J; junction bases unmatched: 7. Germline loops: CDR1 SGHNT, CDR2 YYREEE (reference sequence). The CDR3 covers 15 residues. The CDR3 protein is CASSQQTGGADTQYF. DNA of the CDR3: TGTGCCAGCAGCCAGCAAACAGGGGGCGCAGATACGCAGTATTTT.

CDR3 in DNA: TGTGCCAGCAGCCATGGACTAGCGGGAACAGATACGCAGTATTTT. This codes for CASSHGLAGTDTQYF. V usage is TRBV7-2 and J usage is TRBJ2-3, with 12 bases fitting TRBD2. The trim removed 5 bases at V and 3 bases at J, leaving 3 bases unmatched. The CDR3 has 15 amino acids. CDR1 and CDR2 (germline): SGHTA, FQGNSA.

The genes are TRBV6-5 and TRBJ1-2; TRBD1 matches at 8 bases. Germline V lookup: CDR1 MNHEY, CDR2 SVGAGI. With 2 bases clipped from V and 3 bases from J, the junction kept 5 bases outside the gene matches. The CDR3 runs to 15 residues. This chain's CDR3 is CASSYQLQGDYGYTF. The CDR3 region has the DNA TGTGCCAGCAGTTACCAGTTACAGGGGGACTATGGCTACACCTTC.

This sequence joins TRBV4-3 and TRBJ1-2; TRBD1 matches at 8 bases. The CDR3 has 15 residues. CDR1 and CDR2 (germline): LGHNA, YSLEER. V lost 0 bases, J lost 5 bases, and 5 bases stayed unmatched. CDR3 residues: CASSQDKGQGYGYTF. The DNA of the CDR3 is TGCGCCAGCAGCCAAGACAAAGGACAGGGATATGGCTACACCTTC.

The chain joins TRBV7-9 to TRBJ2-5; 11 positions match TRBD2. The CDR3 is 17 amino acids. V was pared by 0 bases and J by 5 bases, with 8 bases of the junction left unmatched. Germline V gene data show CDR1 as SEHNR and CDR2 as FQNEAQ (reference sequence). The CDR3 reads CASSLARLAGSGETQYF. CDR3 nucleotide sequence: TGTGCCAGCAGCTTAGCGAGACTAGCGGGGAGTGGGGAGACCCAGTACTTC.

V is TRBV5-1 and J is TRBJ2-1; a weak D match, TRBD1 (6 bases). CDR3 length equals 15 residues. V was trimmed by 2 bases and J by 6 bases, leaving 15 bases between them. Germline loops: CDR1 SGHRS, CDR2 YFSETQ. The CDR3 sequence is CASSLYGAGANEQFF. The DNA of the CDR3 is TGCGCCAGCAGCTTATATGGGGCAGGGGCCAATGAGCAGTTCTTC.

The chain joins TRBV4-1 to TRBJ2-7; TRBD1 aligns across 8 bases. Germline assignment: CDR1 MGHRA and CDR2 YSYEKL. CDR3 length: 15 amino acids. The V gene end was trimmed by 3 bases and the J gene end by 3 bases; junction bases not matched to a gene: 7. As DNA, the CDR3 is TGCGCCAGCAGCCAGAGGACAGGGTCTTTCTACGAGCAGTACTTC. Its translation is CASSQRTGSFYEQYF.

The J gene is TRBJ2-7, the V gene TRBV6-1; 10 bases map to TRBD2. Germline values: CDR1 MNHNS, CDR2 SASEGT. Unmatched junction bases numbered 3, after V lost 1 base and J lost 3 bases. CDR3 length equals 15 residues. As DNA, the CDR3 is TGTGCCAGCAGTGAAGGGACTAGCGGTATCTACGAGCAGTACTTC. Translating gives CASSEGTSGIYEQYF.

The chain's CDR3 is CASSLGSIVEQYF. In DNA, the CDR3 is TGTGCCAGCAGCTTAGGTTCAATAGTCGAGCAGTACTTC. This chain connects TRBV11-2 to TRBJ2-7; D is undetermined. CDR3 length: 13 amino acids. Germline lookup yields CDR1 SGHAT and CDR2 FQNNGV. Trimming removed 1 base from V and 6 bases from J, with 10 bases in between.

The V and J genes are TRBV6-1 and TRBJ2-1; TRBD2 matches 12 bases. Germline-derived CDR1 and CDR2 are MNHNS and SASEGT. The CDR3 loop spans 16 amino acids. V lost 3 bases and J lost 1; bases outside the gene matches: 1. CDR3 sequence (DNA): TGTGCCAGCAGTGAGCTAGCGGGAGGGTCCTACAATGAGCAGTTCTTC. Amino acid sequence: CASSELAGGSYNEQFF.

This clone appeared once. The chain uses TRBV14 and TRBJ1-1, with TRBD1 matching over 8 bases. This CDR3 region has 17 residues. From germline, CDR1 is SGHDN and CDR2 FVKESK. With 4 bases clipped from V and 0 bases from J, the junction kept 10 bases outside the gene matches. The CDR3 nucleotides read TGTGCCAGCAGCCCGGGGCCAGGGGGCAGGATGAACACTGAAGCTTTCTTT. Translation: CASSPGPGGRMNTEAFF.

This rearrangement joins TRBV7-9 to TRBJ1-1; D gene uncertain. Germline CDR1 reads SEHNR; CDR2 reads FQNEAQ (reference sequence). V shed 2 bases and J shed 7 bases, with 11 bases lying between them. This CDR3 is 13 amino acids long. This CDR3 is CASSLNLRDEAFF. DNA of the CDR3: TGTGCCAGCAGCTTAAATTTGAGGGATGAAGCTTTCTTT.

The chain is built from TRBV7-7 and TRBJ2-5, with a weak D call TRBD1 (6 bases). The CDR3 consists of 14 residues. The V gene's germline CDR1 is SSHAT and CDR2 FNYEAQ (reference sequence). Between the trimmed V and J ends, which lost 1 base and 5 bases, there was a span of 11 bases. CDR3 DNA: TGTGCCAGCAGCTTAGGGCAGGGGTGGGAGACCCAGTACTTC. This sequence encodes CASSLGQGWETQYF.

The CDR3 loop reads CASSPYSGVKKETQYF. The DNA of the CDR3 is TGTGCCAGCAGCCCATATAGCGGGGTTAAAAAAGAGACCCAGTACTTC. V is TRBV7-9 and J is TRBJ2-5; 8 nucleotides align to TRBD2. Trimming cost V 5 bases and J 3 bases; bases outside gene matches: 11. This CDR3 region has 16 residues. Germline loops: CDR1 SEHNR, CDR2 FQNEAQ (reference sequence).

V usage is TRBV6-5 and J usage is TRBJ2-6; a possible D gene is TRBD1 (5 bases). This CDR3 is built from 16 residues. Germline V gene data show CDR1 as MNHEY and CDR2 as SVGAGI. Trimming removed 0 bases at V and 2 bases at J, with 8 bases between. Written as DNA, the CDR3 is TGTGCCAGCAGTTACTCGGGCAGGGCTGGGGCCAACGTCCTGACTTTC. Translating gives CASSYSGRAGANVLTF.